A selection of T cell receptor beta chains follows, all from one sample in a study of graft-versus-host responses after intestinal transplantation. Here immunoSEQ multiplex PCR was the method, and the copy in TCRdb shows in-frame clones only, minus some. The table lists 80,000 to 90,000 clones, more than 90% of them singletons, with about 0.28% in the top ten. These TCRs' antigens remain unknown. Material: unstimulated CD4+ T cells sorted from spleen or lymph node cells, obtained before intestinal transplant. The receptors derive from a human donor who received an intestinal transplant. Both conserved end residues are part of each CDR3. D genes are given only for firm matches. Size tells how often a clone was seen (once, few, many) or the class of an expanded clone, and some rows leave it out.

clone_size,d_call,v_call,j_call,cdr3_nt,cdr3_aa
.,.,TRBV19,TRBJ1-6,TGTGCCAGTAGTATAGTGTCGGGCAGGGCGACCTATAATTCACCCCTCCACTTT,CASSIVSGRATYNSPLHF
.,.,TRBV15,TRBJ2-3,TGTGCCACCAGCAGAGAGGGTCCCCAAAGCACAGATACGCAGTATTTT,CATSREGPQSTDTQYF
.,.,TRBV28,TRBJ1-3,TGTGCCAGCAGGATAGCAGGGACGGCTGGAAACACCATATATTTT,CASRIAGTAGNTIYF
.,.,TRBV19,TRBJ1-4,TGTGCCAGTAGTATAGACGTGCGGGGGATATCTGAAAAACTGTTTTTT,CASSIDVRGISEKLFF
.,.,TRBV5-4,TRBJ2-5,TGTGCCAGCAGCTCACAGGGAGAGGCAGAGACCCAGTACTTC,CASSSQGEAETQYF
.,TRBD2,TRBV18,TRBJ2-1,TGTGCCAGCTCACCACTCTCTAGCGGTTACAATGAGCAGTTCTTC,CASSPLSSGYNEQFF
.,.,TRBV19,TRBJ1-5,TGTGCCAGTAGTGTTGGGAGGCAGGGCGGTCAGCCCCAGCATTTT,CASSVGRQGGQPQHF
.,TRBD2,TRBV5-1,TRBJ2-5,TGCGCCAGCAGCTCTGTTTCAAGCGGGAGGCCCTCAGAGACCCAGTACTTC,CASSSVSSGRPSETQYF
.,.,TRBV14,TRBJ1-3,TGTGCCAGCAGCCGCCTTCTGGGGGGCCTCTCTGGAAACACCATATATTTT,CASSRLLGGLSGNTIYF
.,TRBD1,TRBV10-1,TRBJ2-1,TGCGCCAGCAGCGCAACCGGGACAGGGTTCCCACGTGAGCAGTTCTTC,CASSATGTGFPREQFF
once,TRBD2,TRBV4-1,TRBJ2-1,TGCGCCAGCAGCCAAGATTCAAGACTAGCGGGAGGGGCGGGCTACAATGAGCAGTTCTTC,CASSQDSRLAGGAGYNEQFF
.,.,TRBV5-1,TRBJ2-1,TGCGCCAGCAGCTTGGGAGTGGTCGATGAGCAGTTCTTC,CASSLGVVDEQFF
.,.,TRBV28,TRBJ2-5,TGTGCCAGCGAGCGGAGCCTCCAAGAGACCCAGTACTTC,CASERSLQETQYF
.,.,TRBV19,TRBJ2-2,TGTGCCAGTACAGGGGCGAACACCGGGGAGCTGTTTTTT,CASTGANTGELFF
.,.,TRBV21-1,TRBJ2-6,TGTGCCAGCAGCAAAGGGACAGGGCTCAACTCTGGGGCCAACGGCCTGACTTTC,CASSKGTGLNSGANGLTF
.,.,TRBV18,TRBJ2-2,TGTGCCAGCTCACCACTCGGGGAGCTGTTTTTT,CASSPLGELFF
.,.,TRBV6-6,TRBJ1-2,TGTGCCAGCAGTTACGCCTCAGGTTTTTATGGCTACACCTTC,CASSYASGFYGYTF
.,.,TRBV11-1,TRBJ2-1,TGTGCCACCCGAGGATTGGGCAATGAGCAGTTCTTC,CATRGLGNEQFF
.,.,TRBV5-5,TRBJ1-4,TGTGCCAGCAGCCACACAGGGTTGAATGAAAAACTGTTTTTT,CASSHTGLNEKLFF
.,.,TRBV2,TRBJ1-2,TGTGCCAGCAGTGAGGTGGAGAATAACTATGGCTACACCTTC,CASSEVENNYGYTF
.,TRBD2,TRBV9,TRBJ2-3,TGTGCCAGCAGCCCCGGGGGGGCGACTAGCGCAAGCACAGATACGCAGTATTTT,CASSPGGATSASTDTQYF
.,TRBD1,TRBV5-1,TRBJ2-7,TGCGCCAGCATAGGGGACAGGGGAACCGACGAGCAGTACTTC,CASIGDRGTDEQYF
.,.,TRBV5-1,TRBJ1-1,TGCGCCAGCAGCTTGGCTGCGAACACTGAAGCTTTCTTT,CASSLAANTEAFF
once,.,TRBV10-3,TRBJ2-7,TGTGCCATCAGCCAGCAGGGAAAAGCCTACGAGCAGTACTTC,CAISQQGKAYEQYF
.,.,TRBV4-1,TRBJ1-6,TGCGCCAGCAGCCAAGCGGTTTGGTCGAATTCACCCCTCCACTTT,CASSQAVWSNSPLHF
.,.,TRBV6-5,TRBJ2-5,TGTGCCAGCAGTAGAGGGGCCCAAGAGACCCAGTACTTC,CASSRGAQETQYF
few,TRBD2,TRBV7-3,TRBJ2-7,TGTGCCAGCAGCTTATGTCGGACTAGCGGTTTACTCTACGAGCAGTACTTC,CASSLCRTSGLLYEQYF
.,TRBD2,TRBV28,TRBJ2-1,TGTGCCAGCAGCTTGAAGACGGACTGGGACTACAAGCAGTTCTTC,CASSLKTDWDYKQFF
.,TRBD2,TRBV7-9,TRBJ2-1,TGTGCCAGCAGCTTTAGCGGGAGCTCCTACAATGAGCAGTTCTTC,CASSFSGSSYNEQFF
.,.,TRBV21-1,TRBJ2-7,TGTGCCAGCGGCGGAGACAGGGAGGATCTCTACGAGCAGTACTTC,CASGGDREDLYEQYF
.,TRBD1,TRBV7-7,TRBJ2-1,TGTGCCAGCAGTCAAGGGACAGGCTTATACAATGAGCAGTTCTTC,CASSQGTGLYNEQFF
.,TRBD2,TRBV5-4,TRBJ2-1,TGTGCCAGCTGGTCCACGGGGGGTGATGAGCAGTTCTTC,CASWSTGGDEQFF
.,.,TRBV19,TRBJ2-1,TGTGCCAGTAGTATTGGGCAGGGCCCCTACAATGAGCAGTTCTTC,CASSIGQGPYNEQFF
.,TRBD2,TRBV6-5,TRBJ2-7,TGTGCCAGCAAAACTAGCGGGGGAACCTACGAGCAGTACTTC,CASKTSGGTYEQYF
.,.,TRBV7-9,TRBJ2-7,TGTGCCAGCAGCAGTAGACAGATTATGTACGAGCAGTACTTC,CASSSRQIMYEQYF
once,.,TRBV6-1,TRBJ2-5,TGTGCCAGCAGTGAAGCCGTGTCGTCGAGGAATCTCGGGGAGACCCAGTACTTC,CASSEAVSSRNLGETQYF
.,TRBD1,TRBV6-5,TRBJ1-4,TGTGCCAGCAGTGGGACAGGGGGAGGTGAAAAACTGTTTTTT,CASSGTGGGEKLFF
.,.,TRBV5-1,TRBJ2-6,TGCGCCAGCAGTATAGGGCCTAGCTCTGGGGCCAACGTCCTGACTTTC,CASSIGPSSGANVLTF
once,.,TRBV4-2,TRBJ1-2,TGTGCCAGCAGCCAAGACAGAGGCCGGGGCTACACCTTC,CASSQDRGRGYTF
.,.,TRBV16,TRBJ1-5,TGTGCCAGCAGCCTCCAAAAGGGCCGATTCCAGCCCCAGCATTTT,CASSLQKGRFQPQHF
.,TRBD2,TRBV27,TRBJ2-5,TGTGCCAGCAGCTTATCGGGAGGGGTAGGGGAAGAGACCCAGTACTTC,CASSLSGGVGEETQYF
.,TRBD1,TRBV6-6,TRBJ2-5,TGTGCCAGCAGTGTAGACAGGGGATACGACCAAGAGACCCAGTACTTC,CASSVDRGYDQETQYF
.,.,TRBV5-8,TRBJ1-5,TGTGCCAGCAGCTTGGGTAGGAGGGGGCCCCAGCATTTT,CASSLGRRGPQHF
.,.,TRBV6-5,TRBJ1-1,TGTGCCAGCAGTTACCTTTGGCAGCGGAACACTGAAGCTTTCTTT,CASSYLWQRNTEAFF
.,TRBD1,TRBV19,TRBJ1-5,TGTGCCAGTAGTATAAGGGGGACAGGGGGCCTGAGTCAGCCCCAGCATTTT,CASSIRGTGGLSQPQHF
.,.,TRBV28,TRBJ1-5,TGTGCCAGCAGTTTAGCAATCGGGTCAGAAACCAATCAGCCCCAGCATTTT,CASSLAIGSETNQPQHF
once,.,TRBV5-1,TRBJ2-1,TGCGCCAGCAGCTTGGTGGCGGGGTCCTACAATGAGCAGTTCTTC,CASSLVAGSYNEQFF
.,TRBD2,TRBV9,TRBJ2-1,TGTGCCAGCAGCGTACTACCTCGGCGGGAGGGCGGCTACAATGAGCAGTTCTTC,CASSVLPRREGGYNEQFF